These 27 T cell receptor beta chains originate from one sample sequenced in a study of CD8+CD57+ T cells in acquired aplastic anemia. Those patients picked for sequencing had displayed CD8+CD57+ cell expansion on flow cytometry. Profiling of TCR beta VDJ combinations and CDR3 sequences used genomic DNA as template. TCRdb called the reads again in MiXCR, with one record for every CDR3 protein. The data show around 170,000 distinct CDR3 sequences, roughly 50% seen once. The sequencing sample was made of sorted CD4+, CD8+, or CD8+CD57+ T cells (not recorded which) from PBMCs. Receptor source: a human donor with aplastic anemia.

Only a few counts were recorded for this clonotype. V usage is TRBV12-3 or TRBV12-4 and J usage is TRBJ2-1, with TRBD1 matching over 9 bases. This CDR3 region has 14 residues. Trimming removed 7 bases from V and 6 bases from J; junction bases left unmatched: 7. The CDR3 protein is CASTRTGVGNEQFF. CDR3 nucleotide sequence: TGTGCCAGCACCCGGACAGGGGTAGGCAATGAGCAGTTCTTC.

This clonotype showed up many times. The gene calls are TRBV15 and TRBJ2-5, with 8 bases lining up with TRBD2. The CDR3 totals 16 residues. CDR1 and CDR2 from the germline V gene are LNHNV and YYDKDF (reference sequence). Trimming removed 3 bases from V and 4 bases from J; junction bases left unmatched: 10. The CDR3 DNA reads as TGTGCCACCAGCAGGGCGGCCGGGAGGGTAGGAGAGACCCAGTACTTC. Translating it yields CATSRAAGRVGETQYF.

This chain links TRBV2 with TRBJ2-7; TRBD2 agrees at 10 bases. This CDR3 has 14 residues. With V trimmed by 7 bases and J by 5 bases, 8 bases remained unmatched. Germline-derived CDR1 and CDR2 are SNHLY and FYNNEI. CDR3 protein: CASTTSGWAHEQYF. In DNA, the CDR3 is TGTGCCAGCACGACTAGCGGGTGGGCGCACGAGCAGTACTTC.

CDR3 coding DNA: TGCAGCGTTAGGGGGACAGGGGTTCTCTATGGCTACACCTTC. This codes for CSVRGTGVLYGYTF. The chain carries TRBV29-1 and TRBJ1-2; 10 bases align to TRBD1. CDR3 size: 14 residues. From germline, CDR1 is SQVTM and CDR2 ANQGSEA. The V gene end was trimmed by 5 bases and the J gene end by 4 bases; junction bases not matched to a gene: 7.

The chain links TRBV24-1 to TRBJ1-1; TRBD1 might be the D (5 bases). CDR3 length: 11 residues. Per germline, CDR1 KGHDR and CDR2 SFDVKD. V was trimmed by 9 bases and J by 11 bases, leaving 15 bases between them. The DNA for the CDR3 is TGTGCCACCTCTAGCGGGGCCGAGGCTTTCTTT. Translation: CATSSGAEAFF.

The rearrangement links TRBV7-2 to TRBJ2-2; the match to TRBD2 covers 12 bases. The CDR3 spans 17 residues. V shed 3 bases and J 5 bases; nucleotides not matched to a gene: 7. Germline lookup yields CDR1 SGHTA and CDR2 FQGNSA. As DNA, the CDR3 is TGTGCCAGCAGCTTGGCCGGACTAGCGGGGAAAACCGGGGAGCTGTTTTTT. This sequence encodes CASSLAGLAGKTGELFF.

This clonotype was seen repeatedly, ten times or more. The chain links TRBV19 to TRBJ2-5; tentatively, D is TRBD1 (7 bases). CDR1 and CDR2 from the germline V gene are LNHDA and SQIVND (reference sequence). The CDR3 consists of 16 residues. The V end lost 1 base, the J end lost 4 bases, and 16 bases lay between the germline ends. Here the CDR3 DNA reads TGTGCCAGTAGTATAGTAGGAGGGGGCGGTGGAGAGACCCAGTACTTC. Its translation is CASSIVGGGGGETQYF.

This clonotype was counted only a few times. This rearrangement joins TRBV10-3 to TRBJ2-3; D is possibly TRBD2 (6 bases). Trimming pared 7 bases from V and 0 bases from J, leaving 11 bases between. The CDR3 contains 14 residues. From germline, CDR1 is ENHRY and CDR2 SYGVKD. Here the CDR3 reads CAITTSPSTDTQYF. CDR3 coding DNA: TGTGCCATCACCACTAGCCCCAGCACAGATACGCAGTATTTT.

The V gene is TRBV10-3, the J gene TRBJ2-7, with 8 nucleotides matching TRBD1. CDR1 and CDR2 (germline): ENHRY, SYGVKD. This CDR3 spans 14 amino acids. Trimming took 10 bases from V and 2 from J; bases not matched to a gene: 10. CDR3 protein: CASSAEDRAYEQYF. In nucleotides, the CDR3 is TGTGCCAGCAGCGCCGAGGACAGGGCCTACGAGCAGTACTTC.

The chain has TRBV10-1 and TRBJ2-1, with D possibly called TRBD1 or TRBD2 (5 bases each). The CDR3 is 14 residues long. V was trimmed by 5 bases and J by 3 bases, leaving 11 bases between them. The germline V gene has CDR1 WNHNN and CDR2 SYGVQD (reference sequence). CDR3 sequence (DNA): TGCGCCAGCAGTCGGGACCGGGACTACAATGAGCAGTTCTTC. Its protein is CASSRDRDYNEQFF.

The CDR3 loop is CAWSKDRRSSYNSPLHF. CDR3 bases: TGTGCCTGGAGCAAAGACAGAAGAAGCTCCTATAATTCACCCCTCCACTTT. This chain links TRBV30 with TRBJ1-6, with D perhaps matching TRBD1 (5 bases). The CDR3 sequence is 17 residues long. The V end lost 3 bases, the J end lost 0 bases, and 15 bases lay between the germline ends. Germline lookup yields CDR1 GTSNPN and CDR2 SVGIG (reference sequence). The full variable domain, in which reference TRBV30 and TRBJ1-6 provide the parts outside the CDR3, is SQTIHQWPATLVQPVGSPLSLECTVEGTSNPNLYWYRQAAGRGLQLLFYSVGIGQISSEVPQNLSASRPQDRQFILSSKKLLLSDSGFYLCAWSKDRRSSYNSPLHFGNGTRLTVT.

Worth noting for this clonotype: A junction boundary mismatches the germline segment, possibly from a read error. The genes are TRBV19 and TRBJ2-3, with D perhaps matching TRBD1 or TRBD2 (5 bases each). The CDR3 length is 13 residues. Per the germline V gene, CDR1 is LNHDA and CDR2 is SQIVND (reference sequence). The CDR3: CASSIGTTDTQYF. In DNA, the CDR3 is TGTGCTAGTAGTATTGGGACCACAGATACGCAGTATTTT. Looking up the rest from reference TRBV19 and TRBJ2-3 gives the full variable domain: DGGITQSPKYLFRKEGQNVTLSCEQNLNHDAMYWYRQDPGQGLRLIYYSQIVNDFQKGDIAEGYSVSREKKESFPLTVTSAQKNPTAFYLCASSIGTTDTQYFGPGTRLTVL.

The chain employs TRBV20-1 and TRBJ2-7; D might be TRBD2 (5 bases). CDR1 is DFQATT and CDR2 is SNEGSKA in the germline V gene (reference sequence). The ends were cut back, 5 bases at V and 5 bases at J, with 22 bases in the middle. This CDR3 is 15 amino acids long. The CDR3 sequence: CSAPDPVGPGNEQYF. CDR3 nucleotide sequence: TGCAGTGCTCCCGACCCAGTCGGGCCGGGGAACGAGCAGTACTTC.

The table lists this clonotype with many counts. The rearrangement joins TRBV15 to TRBJ1-1; D is unclear. Trimming took 1 base from V and 2 from J, leaving 5 bases between them. The CDR3 covers 13 residues. Germline V gives CDR1 LNHNV, CDR2 YYDKDF (reference sequence). CDR3 in DNA: TGTGCCACCAGCAGAGGACCTAACACTGAAGCTTTCTTT. It yields the protein CATSRGPNTEAFF.

This clonotype was found once. The chain links TRBV15 to TRBJ1-1; no clear D. Trimming took off 0 bases at V and 3 bases at J, with 14 bases between the two ends. Per the germline V gene, CDR1 is LNHNV and CDR2 is YYDKDF (reference sequence). The CDR3 covers 16 residues. The CDR3 nucleotides are TGTGCCACCAGCAGAGACGCTTCCGATGGATACACTGAAGCTTTCTTT. Protein product: CATSRDASDGYTEAFF.

The chain employs TRBV7-2 and TRBJ2-7; D remains unclear. The germline CDR1 and CDR2 sequences are SGHTA and FQGNSA. CDR3 length: 14 amino acids. V gave up 1 base and J gave up 2 bases, with 9 bases separating them. CDR3 coding DNA: TGTGCCAGCAGCTTAGGGGCGGACCCCTACGAGCAGTACTTC. Translated: CASSLGADPYEQYF.

Here the CDR3 reads CASSDTQGSYEQYF. CDR3 bases: TGTGCCAGCAGTGACACACAGGGATCCTACGAGCAGTACTTC. The V and J genes are TRBV25-1 and TRBJ2-7; weak D call: TRBD1 (6 bases). Germline lookup yields CDR1 MGHDK and CDR2 SYGVNS. CDR3 length equals 14 residues. Trimming took 3 bases from V and 1 from J, leaving 10 bases between them.

In its sample, this clonotype was seen a few times. V usage is TRBV7-2 and J usage is TRBJ2-5; D possibly uses TRBD1 or TRBD2 (6 bases each). From germline, CDR1 is SGHTA and CDR2 FQGNSA. This CDR3 is built from 13 residues. V lost 8 bases and J 5 bases, leaving 15 bases between the germline ends. CDR3 residues: CASGKGGRETQYF. The CDR3 DNA reads TGTGCCAGCGGCAAGGGGGGCCGGGAGACCCAGTACTTC.

The table lists this clonotype with a count of one. The rearrangement links TRBV11-2 to TRBJ2-7; no firm D call. The CDR3 has 14 residues. Germline values: CDR1 SGHAT, CDR2 FQNNGV. V lost 1 base and J 1 base, leaving 8 bases between the germline ends. The CDR3 region is CASSLGARSYEQYF. The DNA of the CDR3 is TGTGCCAGCAGCTTAGGTGCCAGATCCTACGAGCAGTACTTC.

This clonotype was recorded a few times. One base away lies a much larger clone, so this may be a sequencing read error. Given the absence of the conserved phenylalanine or tryptophan at the CDR3 end, a read error is likely. The chain uses TRBV9 and TRBJ1-1; perhaps TRBD1 as D (6 bases). Germline CDR1 SGDLS, CDR2 YYNGEE. V dropped 3 bases and J dropped 1 base, with 13 bases sitting between them. This CDR3 has 15 residues. CDR3 region: CASSETGHSNTEAFL. The CDR3 nucleotides read TGTGCCAGCAGCGAAACGGGACATTCGAACACTGAAGCTTTCCTT.

The chain recombines TRBV6-5 with TRBJ1-2; D gene unclear. V dropped 3 bases and J dropped 2 bases, with 16 bases sitting between them. The CDR3 has 16 amino acids. The germline V gene has CDR1 MNHEY and CDR2 SVGAGI. CDR3 coding DNA: TGTGCCAGCAGTTATGAAGCGCGGGCGCTCAACTATGGCTACACCTTC. This gives the protein CASSYEARALNYGYTF.

The gene calls are TRBV24-1 and TRBJ2-3, with 16 bases identical to TRBD2. The CDR3 covers 24 residues. J gave up 2 bases and V 3 bases, and 22 bases lay outside the gene matches. The germline CDR1 and CDR2 sequences are KGHDR and SFDVKD. The CDR3 protein is CATSDPGTSGRVWKTVTPTDTQYF. DNA of the CDR3: TGTGCCACCAGTGATCCCGGGACTAGCGGGAGGGTGTGGAAAACCGTAACACCCACAGATACGCAGTATTTT.

The CDR3 spells CASRNEMNYEQYF. The CDR3 DNA reads as TGTGCCAGTCGAAACGAGATGAACTACGAGCAGTACTTC. The chain has TRBV19 and TRBJ2-7; D is uncertain. CDR3 length equals 13 residues. The ends were cut back, 8 bases at V and 3 bases at J, with 14 bases in the middle. Looked up from germline, CDR1 is LNHDA and CDR2 is SQIVND (reference sequence).

The gene calls are TRBV4-3 and TRBJ1-2; TRBD1 might be the D (5 bases). The germline V and J ends were trimmed by 3 bases and 4 bases, with 21 bases remaining between them. CDR1 and CDR2 from the germline V gene are LGHNA and YSLEER. CDR3 length: 17 amino acids. This chain's CDR3 is CASSHASGTLRGYGYTF. CDR3 in DNA: TGCGCCAGCAGCCACGCTTCCGGGACCCTACGAGGCTATGGCTACACCTTC.

Note on this clonotype: Given a much more abundant clone one base away, this may be a read error. V is TRBV24-1 and J is TRBJ1-2; D is ambiguous. Trimming stripped 6 bases from V and 2 bases from J, with 9 bases between. The CDR3 loop spans 13 amino acids. The germline V gene has CDR1 KGHDR and CDR2 SFDVKD. CDR3 in amino acids: CATSLVVNYGYTF. DNA of the CDR3: TGTGCCACCAGTTTAGTAGTCAACTATGGCTACACCTTC.

Points on this clonotype: This may arise from a read error, as a much more abundant clone is one base away. The CDR3 reads CASSPSTGAQKLFF. The CDR3 nucleotides are TGTGCCAGCAGCCCGTCGACAGGGGCCCAAAAACTGTTTTTT. The chain is built from TRBV5-5 and TRBJ1-4; 8 bases are shared with TRBD1. Trimming removed 4 bases from V and 9 bases from J; junction bases left unmatched: 8. The CDR3 has 14 residues. CDR1 and CDR2 (germline): SGHKS, YYEKEE (reference sequence).

This clonotype was seen a few times. The limits of the CDR3 on the DNA are not certain, so only TCRdb's listed CDR3 is given. V is TRBV12-3 or TRBV12-4 and J is TRBJ2-2. The CDR3 contains 13 residues when both ends are counted. This CDR3 is CASSFLESGELFF.